A selection of T cell receptor beta chains follows, all from one sample in a study of T cell responses to AZD1222 COVID-19 vaccine. Clones were sequenced by immunoSEQ multiplex PCR, and TCRdb holds only the in-frame ones, with some missing. This table holds over 45,000 clones, around 86% found once. Sequencing used peripheral blood, obtained on day 0 of AZD1222 vaccination. The receptor source for this set is an adult in good health. Each CDR3 is given with its conserved first and last residue. Each record gives: V gene, D gene, J gene, clone size, CDR3 DNA, CDR3 protein. The D gene is left open where the match is weak. Where a row states a size, it is once, few, many or the class of an expanded clone; other rows omit it.

TRBV9	TRBD2	TRBJ2-3	NA	TGTGCCAGCAGCGTAGTACCACTAGCGGGAGTTACAGATACGCAGTATTTT	CASSVVPLAGVTDTQYF
TRBV6-1	NA	TRBJ2-7	NA	TGTGCCAGCAGTGAAATTGGGGGTCAGGTCTACGAGCAGTACTTC	CASSEIGGQVYEQYF
TRBV6-5	NA	TRBJ1-1	few	TGTGCCAGCACCCCTCGGGGAGGAAACACTGAAGCTTTCTTT	CASTPRGGNTEAFF
TRBV30	NA	TRBJ2-3	NA	TGTGCCTGGAGCGGGGAAGGACGGTACACAGATACGCAGTATTTT	CAWSGEGRYTDTQYF
TRBV12-3/TRBV12-4	NA	TRBJ1-2	NA	TGTGCCAGCAGTTCCAGCGGGGTTTATGGCTACACCTTC	CASSSSGVYGYTF
TRBV4-2	NA	TRBJ2-1	NA	TGTGCCAGCAGCCCAAGCGGTTTGGAGAATGAGCAGTTCTTC	CASSPSGLENEQFF
TRBV5-4	NA	TRBJ2-7	NA	TGTGCCAGCAGCCCGCGACTAGTAATGGGATACGAGCAGTACTTC	CASSPRLVMGYEQYF
TRBV4-1	NA	TRBJ2-3	NA	TGCGCCAGCAGTCTAGAGGGGGGCTCGGGGACAGATACGCAGTATTTT	CASSLEGGSGTDTQYF
TRBV10-3	TRBD2	TRBJ2-7	NA	TGTGCCATCACCCGGGGTCTAGCGGGAGACGAGCAGTACTTC	CAITRGLAGDEQYF
TRBV5-1	NA	TRBJ1-1	NA	TGCGCCAGCAGCTTGGTAACCCCCTTGAACACTGAAGCTTTCTTT	CASSLVTPLNTEAFF
TRBV11-1	NA	TRBJ2-5	NA	TGTGCCAGCAGCTTAAAGCGGGACACCCACTTC	CASSLKRDTHF
TRBV28	NA	TRBJ2-5	NA	TGTGCCAGCAGTTTGAGGGCAGGCAGAGAGACCCAGTACTTC	CASSLRAGRETQYF
TRBV14	TRBD2	TRBJ2-7	NA	TGTGCCAGCAGCCAAGAATGGGCTAGCGGTAGCTCCTACGAGCAGTACTTC	CASSQEWASGSSYEQYF
TRBV3-1/TRBV3-2	NA	TRBJ1-2	large	TGTGCCAGCAGCCAAGAAGCGGCGGCGTCCGATGGCTACACCTTC	CASSQEAAASDGYTF
TRBV7-2	NA	TRBJ2-3	few	TGTGCCAGCAGCTTAGACGCGGGAACAGATACGCAGTATTTT	CASSLDAGTDTQYF
TRBV9	NA	TRBJ1-4	NA	TGTGCCAGCAGCGTAGTAGTAGGTGAAAAACTGTTTTTT	CASSVVVGEKLFF
TRBV2	TRBD2	TRBJ2-7	NA	TGTGCCAGCAGTAAGGGACTAGCGGGAGCCTACGAGCAGTACTTC	CASSKGLAGAYEQYF
TRBV9	NA	TRBJ2-3	NA	TGTGCCAGCAGCGTAGAAGGAAAACCTCGGGGAGATACGCAGTATTTT	CASSVEGKPRGDTQYF
TRBV28	NA	TRBJ1-3	NA	TGTGCCAGCGGTCCCTGGGGGAGTGGAAACACCATATATTTT	CASGPWGSGNTIYF
TRBV7-2	NA	TRBJ1-1	NA	TGTGCCAGCAGCTTACCGGTTTTAGGGACGAGGGCTTTCTTT	CASSLPVLGTRAFF
TRBV28	NA	TRBJ1-2	NA	TGTGCCAGCAGTTTCAGCAGGGATTATGGCTACACCTTC	CASSFSRDYGYTF
TRBV7-7	NA	TRBJ2-1	NA	TGTGCTAGCAGCCCTAGTCCGAGCTCCTACAATGAGCAGTTCTTC	CASSPSPSSYNEQFF
TRBV6-5	NA	TRBJ2-2	once	TGTGCCAGCAGCTACGGACTTAACACCGGGGAGCTGTTTTTT	CASSYGLNTGELFF
TRBV28	TRBD2	TRBJ2-7	NA	TGTGCCAGCAGTTCGCCTAGGTGGGCGGGGGAAGAGCAGTACTTC	CASSSPRWAGEEQYF
TRBV3-1/TRBV3-2	NA	TRBJ2-3	NA	TGTGCCAGCAGCCAAGGGTGGCGATTCAGGACAGATACGCAGTATTTT	CASSQGWRFRTDTQYF
TRBV2	NA	TRBJ1-5	NA	TGTGCCAGCAGTTACGGGACCACCGCCCAGCATTTT	CASSYGTTAQHF
TRBV19	TRBD1	TRBJ1-1	NA	TGTGCCAGTAGTAATACAGGGGGCAACACTGAAGCTTTCTTT	CASSNTGGNTEAFF
TRBV7-2	NA	TRBJ2-1	NA	TGTGCCAGCAGCACCCGACAAGCCGCGGGTGAGCAGTTCTTC	CASSTRQAAGEQFF
TRBV27	NA	TRBJ2-7	few	TGTGCCAGCAGCATGATTAGCGACCTCTCCTACGAGCAGTACTTC	CASSMISDLSYEQYF
TRBV10-3	NA	TRBJ2-3	NA	TGTGCCATCAGTGATGGTCCTGACACAGATACGCAGTATTTT	CAISDGPDTDTQYF
TRBV27	NA	TRBJ2-1	NA	TGTGCCAGCAGGTTAGCGCAGCAGTTCTTC	CASRLAQQFF
TRBV10-3	NA	TRBJ2-3	NA	TGTGCCATCAGTGTAGGGTCCGATACAGATACGCAGTATTTT	CAISVGSDTDTQYF
TRBV11-2	NA	TRBJ1-1	NA	TGTGCCAGCAGCTTAGACCTAAACACTGAAGCTTTCTTT	CASSLDLNTEAFF
TRBV6-5	TRBD2	TRBJ2-2	NA	TGTGCCAGCAGTCCCCTAGCGGACAACACCGGGGAGCTGTTTTTT	CASSPLADNTGELFF
TRBV11-2	NA	TRBJ1-2	NA	TGTGCCAGCAGACGGGGGAAAGGGGACGGTGGCTACACCTTC	CASRRGKGDGGYTF
TRBV19	TRBD1	TRBJ1-5	NA	TGTGCCAGTACCCAGGGGGCGGGCAATCAGCCCCAGCATTTT	CASTQGAGNQPQHF
TRBV5-1	NA	TRBJ1-5	NA	TGCGCCAGCAGCTTGGCCGGGGGTGGCCAGCCCCAGCATTTT	CASSLAGGGQPQHF
TRBV19	NA	TRBJ1-1	NA	TGTGCCAGTACCTCCCTTCTTCGGGACCGGCGGGTGAACACTGAAGCTTTCTTT	CASTSLLRDRRVNTEAFF
TRBV5-4	NA	TRBJ1-2	NA	TGTGCCAGCAGCTTGGCATCAGGGATCCATGGCTACACCTTC	CASSLASGIHGYTF
TRBV4-2	NA	TRBJ2-7	NA	TGTGCCAGCAGCAAACAGGACAAGCAGTACTTC	CASSKQDKQYF
TRBV4-1	NA	TRBJ2-7	NA	TGCGCCAGCAGCGACAACAGCTACGAGCAGTACTTC	CASSDNSYEQYF
TRBV7-9	TRBD2	TRBJ2-1	NA	TGTGCCAGCAGCTCCACTAGCGGGAACAATGAGCAGTTCTTC	CASSSTSGNNEQFF
TRBV24-1	TRBD1	TRBJ1-2	NA	TGTGCCACCCGGGCTCGCGGGTGGGACAGGGATGGCTACACCTTC	CATRARGWDRDGYTF
TRBV6-5	TRBD1	TRBJ1-2	NA	TGTGCCAGCAGGACCGGGGACAGGGTCTATGGCTACACCTTC	CASRTGDRVYGYTF
TRBV7-3	NA	TRBJ2-1	NA	TGTGCCAGCAGTCCAAGCCCGGGCACGCAGCCCAATGAGCAGTTCTTC	CASSPSPGTQPNEQFF
TRBV30	NA	TRBJ1-2	NA	TGTGCCTGGAGTCAGAGTAACTATGGCTACACCTTC	CAWSQSNYGYTF
TRBV11-3	NA	TRBJ1-1	NA	TGTGCCAGCAGCCCCCGTCGAATCTTTCGGGGCCCAGGTAGCAACACTGAAGCTTTCTTT	CASSPRRIFRGPGSNTEAFF
TRBV28	NA	TRBJ1-2	NA	TGTGCCAGCAGTTCGGGGGTGGTAGACTTCTATGGCTACACCTTC	CASSSGVVDFYGYTF
TRBV10-3	TRBD2	TRBJ2-1	NA	TGTGCCATCAGTCCGTTAGCGGGAGAGGGTGATGAGCAGTTCTTC	CAISPLAGEGDEQFF
TRBV6-6	TRBD1	TRBJ1-1	NA	TGTGCCAGCAGTTACTCGGGGACAGCTGGCACTGAAGCTTTCTTT	CASSYSGTAGTEAFF
TRBV6-6	NA	TRBJ2-7	NA	TGTGCCAGCAGCCCAGGGGTCTCGAGCTCCTACGAGCAGTACTTC	CASSPGVSSSYEQYF
TRBV9	TRBD2	TRBJ2-3	NA	TGTGCCAGCAGCGTTGGGCCCGGGCAGATAGCGGGAGAGTGGGCCTCGAGCACAGATACGCAGTATTTT	CASSVGPGQIAGEWASSTDTQYF
TRBV7-2	TRBD1	TRBJ1-1	once	TGTGCCAGCAGCTCCCAGGGGGACACTGAAGCTTTCTTT	CASSSQGDTEAFF
TRBV25-1	NA	TRBJ1-4	NA	TGTGCCAGCACCCAAAACCTCCGAGGGGCTAAGGATGAAAAACTGTTTTTT	CASTQNLRGAKDEKLFF